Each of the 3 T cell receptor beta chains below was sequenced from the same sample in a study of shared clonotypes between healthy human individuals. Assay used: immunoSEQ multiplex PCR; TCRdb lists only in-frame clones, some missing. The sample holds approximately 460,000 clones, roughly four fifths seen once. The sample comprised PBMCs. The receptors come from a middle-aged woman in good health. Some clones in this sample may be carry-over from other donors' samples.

CDR3: CASSLGMHYEQYF. For the CDR3, the DNA is TGTGCCAGCAGTCTAGGGATGCACTACGAGCAGTACTTC. The V and J genes are TRBV28 and TRBJ2-7; D is uncertain. CDR3 length equals 13 residues. CDR1 is MDHEN and CDR2 is SYDVKM in the germline V gene. The V gene lost 5 bases and the J gene lost 3 bases, with 11 bases spanning the gap.

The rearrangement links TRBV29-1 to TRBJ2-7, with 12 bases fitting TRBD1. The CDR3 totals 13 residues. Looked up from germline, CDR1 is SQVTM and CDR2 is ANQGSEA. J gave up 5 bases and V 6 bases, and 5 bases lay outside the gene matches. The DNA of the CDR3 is TGCAGCGTCGACGGGACAGGGGGCGACGAGCAGTACTTC. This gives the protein CSVDGTGGDEQYF.

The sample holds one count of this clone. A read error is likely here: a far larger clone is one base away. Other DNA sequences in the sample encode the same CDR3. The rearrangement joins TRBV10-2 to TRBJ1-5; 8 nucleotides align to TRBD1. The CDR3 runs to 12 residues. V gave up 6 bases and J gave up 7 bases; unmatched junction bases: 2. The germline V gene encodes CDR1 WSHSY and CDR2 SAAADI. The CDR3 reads CASRDRDQPQHF. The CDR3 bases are TGCGCCAGCAGGGACAGGGACCAGCCCCAGCATTTT.